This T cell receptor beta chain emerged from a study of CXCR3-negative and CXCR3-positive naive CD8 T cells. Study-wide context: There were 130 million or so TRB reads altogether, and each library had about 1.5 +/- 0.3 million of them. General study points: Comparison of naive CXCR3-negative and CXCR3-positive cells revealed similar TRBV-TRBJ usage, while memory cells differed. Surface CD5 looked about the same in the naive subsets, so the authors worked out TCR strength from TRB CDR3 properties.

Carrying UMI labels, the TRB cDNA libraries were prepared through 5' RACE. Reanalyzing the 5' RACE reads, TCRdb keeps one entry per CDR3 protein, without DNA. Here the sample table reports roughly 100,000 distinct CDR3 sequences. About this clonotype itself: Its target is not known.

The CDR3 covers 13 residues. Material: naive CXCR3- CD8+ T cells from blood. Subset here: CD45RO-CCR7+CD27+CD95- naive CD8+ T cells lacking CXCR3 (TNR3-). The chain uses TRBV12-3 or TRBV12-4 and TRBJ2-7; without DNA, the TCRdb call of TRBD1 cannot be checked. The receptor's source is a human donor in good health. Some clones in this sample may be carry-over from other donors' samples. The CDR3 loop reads CASRGTVSYEQYF.